Described below is a single T cell receptor (beta chain) sequence and its context. Antigen specificity is unknown. Germline lookup yields CDR1 LNHDA and CDR2 SQIVND (reference sequence). This CDR3 has 16 amino acids. The V and J ends lost 8 bases and 12 bases, in that order; junction bases with no gene match: 19. The data belong to a study of Ad26.COV2.S vaccination and SARS-CoV-2 variants. Overall study findings and caveats: Reports say spike-specific CD8+ and CD4+ T cell responses covered substantial breadth after vaccination.

Data came from immunoSEQ multiplex PCR; TCRdb stores just in-frame clones and leaves some out. Of a few hundred thousand clones in the sample, around nine tenths were seen once. Treatment meaning: some 20 received Ad26.COV2.S at low or high dose, single or two shots; five or six received placebo; per-sample allocation not given. Specimen acquisition occurred on day 63 following the initial vaccine or placebo injection. The sample in question was peripheral blood, obtained in a trial of Ad26.COV2.S vaccine versus placebo. The chain combines TRBV19 with TRBJ1-6; 7 positions agree with TRBD1. The clonotype originates from a person between 18 and 65 years old who received the Ad26.COV2.S COVID-19 vaccine or a placebo. CDR3 amino acids: CASRDRVGPIGGPLHF. DNA for the CDR3: TGTGCCAGTCGAGACAGGGTGGGTCCCATCGGGGGACCCCTCCACTTT.